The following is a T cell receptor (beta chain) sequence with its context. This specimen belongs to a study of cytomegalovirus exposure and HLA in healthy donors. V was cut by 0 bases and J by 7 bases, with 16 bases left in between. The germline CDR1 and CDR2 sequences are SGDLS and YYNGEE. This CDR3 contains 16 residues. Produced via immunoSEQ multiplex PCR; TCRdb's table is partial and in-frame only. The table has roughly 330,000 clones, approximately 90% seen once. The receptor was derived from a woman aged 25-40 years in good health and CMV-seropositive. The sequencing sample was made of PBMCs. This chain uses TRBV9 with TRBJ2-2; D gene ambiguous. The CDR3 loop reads CASSVEVTIKGGELFF. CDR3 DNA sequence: TGTGCCAGCAGCGTAGAGGTTACCATCAAGGGCGGGGAGCTGTTTTTT. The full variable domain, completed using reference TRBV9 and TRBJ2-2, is DSGVTQTPKHLITATGQRVTLRCSPRSGDLSVYWYQQSLDQGLQFLIQYYNGEERAKGNILERFSAQQFPDLHSELNLSSLELGDSALYFCASSVEVTIKGGELFFGEGSRLTVL.